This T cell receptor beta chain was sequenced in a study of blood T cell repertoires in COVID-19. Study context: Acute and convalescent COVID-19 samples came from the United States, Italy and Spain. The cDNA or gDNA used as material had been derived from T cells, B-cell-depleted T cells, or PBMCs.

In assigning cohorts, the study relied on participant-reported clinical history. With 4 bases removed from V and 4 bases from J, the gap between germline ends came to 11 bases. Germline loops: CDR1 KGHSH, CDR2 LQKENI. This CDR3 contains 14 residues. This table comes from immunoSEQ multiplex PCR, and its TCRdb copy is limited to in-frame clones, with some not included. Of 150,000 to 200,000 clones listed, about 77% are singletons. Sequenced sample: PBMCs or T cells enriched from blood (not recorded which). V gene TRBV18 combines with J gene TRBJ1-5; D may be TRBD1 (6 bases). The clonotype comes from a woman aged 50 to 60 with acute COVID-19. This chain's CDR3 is CASSLRTANQPQHF. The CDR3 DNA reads TGTGCCAGCTCACTTCGGACAGCTAATCAGCCCCAGCATTTT.